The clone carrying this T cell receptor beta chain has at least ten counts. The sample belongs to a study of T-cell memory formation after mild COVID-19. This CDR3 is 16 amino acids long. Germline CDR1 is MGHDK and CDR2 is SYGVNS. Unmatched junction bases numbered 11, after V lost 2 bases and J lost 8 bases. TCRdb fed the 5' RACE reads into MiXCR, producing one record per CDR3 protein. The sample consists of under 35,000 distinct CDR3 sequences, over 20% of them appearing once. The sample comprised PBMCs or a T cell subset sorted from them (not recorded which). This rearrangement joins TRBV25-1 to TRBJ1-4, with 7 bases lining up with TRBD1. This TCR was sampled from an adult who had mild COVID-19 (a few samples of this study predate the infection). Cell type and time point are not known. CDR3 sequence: CASSETRDSNREKLFF. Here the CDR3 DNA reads TGTGCCAGCAGTGAAACCCGGGACAGCAACCGGGAAAAACTGTTTTTT. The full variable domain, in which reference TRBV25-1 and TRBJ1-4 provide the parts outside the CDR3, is EADIYQTPRYLVIGTGKKITLECSQTMGHDKMYWYQQDPGMELHLIHYSYGVNSTEKGDLSSESTVSRIRTEHFPLTLESARPSHTSQYLCASSETRDSNREKLFFGSGTQLSVL.